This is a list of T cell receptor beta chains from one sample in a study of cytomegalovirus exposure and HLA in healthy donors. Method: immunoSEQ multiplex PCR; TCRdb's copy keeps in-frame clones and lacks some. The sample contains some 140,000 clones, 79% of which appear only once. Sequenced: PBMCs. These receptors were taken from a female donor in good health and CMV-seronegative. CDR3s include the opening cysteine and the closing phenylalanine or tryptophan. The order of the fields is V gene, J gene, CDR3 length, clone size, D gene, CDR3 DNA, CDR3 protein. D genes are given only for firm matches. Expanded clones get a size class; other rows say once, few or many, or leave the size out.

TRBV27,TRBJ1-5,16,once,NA,TGTGCCAGCAGCTCCAGGGCACGCGACGGCAATCAGCCCCAGCATTTT,CASSSRARDGNQPQHF
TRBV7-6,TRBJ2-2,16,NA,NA,TGTGCCAGCAGCTCCGGACTCCTGCGGGGCACCGGGGAGCTGTTTTTT,CASSSGLLRGTGELFF
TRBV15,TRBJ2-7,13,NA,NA,TGTGCCACCAGTTATGCGCCGTCCTACGAGCAGTACTTC,CATSYAPSYEQYF
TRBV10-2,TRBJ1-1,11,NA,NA,TGCGCCAGCCAAGCGTACACTGAAGCTTTCTTT,CASQAYTEAFF
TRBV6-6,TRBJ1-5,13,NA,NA,TGTGCCAGCAGTTACTCGAGCGATCAGCCCCAGCATTTT,CASSYSSDQPQHF
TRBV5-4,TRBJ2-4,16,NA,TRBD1,TGTGCCAGCAGTTCCCAGGGGGCCGGGGCCAAAAACATTCAGTACTTC,CASSSQGAGAKNIQYF
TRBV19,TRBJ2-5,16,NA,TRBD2,TGTGCCAGTAGTCTCGGGACTAGCGGGAGAGGGGAGACCCAGTACTTC,CASSLGTSGRGETQYF
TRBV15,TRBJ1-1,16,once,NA,TGTGCCACCAGCAGAGAACTTTACCGAGGGAGCACTGAAGCTTTCTTT,CATSRELYRGSTEAFF
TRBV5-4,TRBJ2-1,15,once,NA,TGTGCCAGCAGCTTGAGGGCAGGGACCTACAATGAGCAGTTCTTC,CASSLRAGTYNEQFF
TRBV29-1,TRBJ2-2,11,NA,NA,TGCAGCGTAGCTGAGACCGGGGAGCTGTTTTTT,CSVAETGELFF
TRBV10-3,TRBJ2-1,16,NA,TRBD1,TGTGCCATCAGTAGTCTCCGGACAGGGAGGTACAATGAGCAGTTCTTC,CAISSLRTGRYNEQFF
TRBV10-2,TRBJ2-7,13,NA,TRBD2,TGCGCCAGCAGTGAGTCTGGTGTGCGGGAGGAGTACTTC,CASSESGVREEYF
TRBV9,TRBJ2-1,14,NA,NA,TGTGCCAGCAGCCTACAGGGTTCCTACAATGAGCAGTTCTTC,CASSLQGSYNEQFF
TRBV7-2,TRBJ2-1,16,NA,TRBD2,TGTGCCAGCAGCCCCCCTAGCGGGAGGGCAGGAAATGAGCAGTTCTTC,CASSPPSGRAGNEQFF
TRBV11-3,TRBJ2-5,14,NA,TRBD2,TGTGCCAGCAGCGAGGGACTAGTCCAAGAGACCCAGTACTTC,CASSEGLVQETQYF
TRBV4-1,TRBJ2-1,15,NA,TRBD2,TGCGCCAGCAGCCAAGAATGGGGCGGGGGGGGTGAGCAGTTCTTC,CASSQEWGGGGEQFF
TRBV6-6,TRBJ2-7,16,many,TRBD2,TGTGCCAGCAGTTACACTGGGACTAGTCTCTCCTACGAGCAGTACTTC,CASSYTGTSLSYEQYF
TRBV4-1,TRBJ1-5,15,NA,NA,TGCGCCAGCAGCCCCAGATCCAGGGGATTTCAGCCCCAGCATTTT,CASSPRSRGFQPQHF
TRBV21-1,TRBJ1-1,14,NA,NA,TGTGCCAGCAGCAAAGGGGAAGGGGCCACTGAAGCTTTCTTT,CASSKGEGATEAFF
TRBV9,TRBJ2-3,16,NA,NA,TGTGCCAGCAGCCCAGAGGGAGGGGGTAGCACAGATACGCAGTATTTT,CASSPEGGGSTDTQYF
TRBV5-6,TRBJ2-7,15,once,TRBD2,TGTGCCAGCAGCTTGTCGTCTAGCGGGATGTACGAGCAGTACTTC,CASSLSSSGMYEQYF
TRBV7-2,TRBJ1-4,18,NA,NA,TGTGCCAGCAGCTTAGGACAGGCTGACGTTCCCTTACATGAAAAACTGTTTTTT,CASSLGQADVPLHEKLFF
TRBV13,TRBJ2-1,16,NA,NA,TGTGCCAGCAGCTCCGTCGACTTAAGCTCCTACAATGAGCAGTTCTTC,CASSSVDLSSYNEQFF
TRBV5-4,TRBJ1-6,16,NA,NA,TGTGCCAGCAGCTTGGGAGGACAGCACCTGGTCTTGCCCCTCCACTTT,CASSLGGQHLVLPLHF
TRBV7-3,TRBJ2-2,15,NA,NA,TGTGCCAGCAGCCAGGGGAGGGGTAGCACCGGGGAGCTGTTTTTT,CASSQGRGSTGELFF
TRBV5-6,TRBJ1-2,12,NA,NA,TGTGCCAGCAGCCCCGACAGGTTTCGCTACACCTTC,CASSPDRFRYTF
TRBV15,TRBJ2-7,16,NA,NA,TGTGCCACCAGCAGGGGAGAAAACTCCGCTGGATACGAGCAGTACTTC,CATSRGENSAGYEQYF
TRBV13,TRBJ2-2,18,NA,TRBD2,TGTGCCAGCAGTACCGGGACTAGCGGATATCCGGGCACCGGGGAGCTGTTTTTT,CASSTGTSGYPGTGELFF
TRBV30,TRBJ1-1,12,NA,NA,TGTGCCTGGAGTCCCACTTCAGGTGAAGCTTTCTTT,CAWSPTSGEAFF
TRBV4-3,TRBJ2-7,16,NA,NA,TGCGCCAGCAGCCAAGATTACAGGGCCAGCTCCTACGAGCAGTACTTC,CASSQDYRASSYEQYF
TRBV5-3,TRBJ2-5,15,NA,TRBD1,TGTGCCAGAAGCCCGGGCACAGGGGCCCAAGAGACCCAGTACTTC,CARSPGTGAQETQYF
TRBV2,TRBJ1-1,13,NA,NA,TGTGCCAGCAGCGTGGCCACGAACACTGAAGCTTTCTTT,CASSVATNTEAFF
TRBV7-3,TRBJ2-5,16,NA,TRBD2,TGTGCCAGCAGCTTAACGTCAGCGGGGGGCCTAGAGACCCAGTACTTC,CASSLTSAGGLETQYF
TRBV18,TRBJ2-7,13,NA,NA,TGTGCCAGCTCCCCGACTTTCGGGGTAGAGCAGTACTTC,CASSPTFGVEQYF
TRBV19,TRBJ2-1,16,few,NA,TGTGCCAGTAGTATGGAGGTCGGGAGCTCCTACAATGAGCAGTTCTTC,CASSMEVGSSYNEQFF
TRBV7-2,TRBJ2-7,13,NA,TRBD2,TGTGCCAGCAGCTTGGGACTAGCGGGGGAGCAGTACTTC,CASSLGLAGEQYF
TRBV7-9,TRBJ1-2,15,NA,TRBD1,TGTGCCAGCAGCTTAGTCGGACAGGGGAACTATGGCTACACCTTC,CASSLVGQGNYGYTF
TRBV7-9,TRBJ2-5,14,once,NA,TGTGCCAGCAGCTCAGGGACTCCCCAAGAGACCCAGTACTTC,CASSSGTPQETQYF
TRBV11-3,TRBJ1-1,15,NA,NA,TGTGCCAGCAGCTTAGGGGTAGCGGGGTTTGGTGAAGCTTTCTTT,CASSLGVAGFGEAFF
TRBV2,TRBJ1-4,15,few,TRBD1,TGTGCCAGCAGTTATCGGACAGGGAGGGGGGAAAAACTGTTTTTT,CASSYRTGRGEKLFF